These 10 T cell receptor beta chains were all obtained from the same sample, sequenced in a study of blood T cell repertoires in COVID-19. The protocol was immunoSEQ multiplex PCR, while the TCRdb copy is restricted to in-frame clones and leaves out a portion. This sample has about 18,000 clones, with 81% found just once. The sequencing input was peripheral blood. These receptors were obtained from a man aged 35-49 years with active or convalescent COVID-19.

The CDR3 DNA is TGTGCCAGCAGCTTGAGTGGCGGGAGTTATAATTCACCCCTCCACTTT. Protein sequence: CASSLSGGSYNSPLHF. The rearrangement joins TRBV5-5 to TRBJ1-6; D ambiguous. The V gene lost 1 base and the J gene lost 4 bases, with 12 bases spanning the gap. The germline CDR1 and CDR2 sequences are SGHKS and YYEKEE (reference sequence). This CDR3 has 16 residues.

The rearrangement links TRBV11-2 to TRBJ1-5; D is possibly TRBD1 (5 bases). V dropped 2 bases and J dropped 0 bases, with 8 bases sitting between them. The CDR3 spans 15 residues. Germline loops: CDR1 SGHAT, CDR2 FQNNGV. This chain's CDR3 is CASSLSRGSNQPQHF. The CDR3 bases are TGTGCCAGCAGCTTAAGTAGGGGTAGCAATCAGCCCCAGCATTTT.

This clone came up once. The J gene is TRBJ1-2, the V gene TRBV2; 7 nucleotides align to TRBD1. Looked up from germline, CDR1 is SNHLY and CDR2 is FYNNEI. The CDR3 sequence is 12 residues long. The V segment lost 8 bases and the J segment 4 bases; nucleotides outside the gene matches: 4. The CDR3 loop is CASVRDSYGYTF. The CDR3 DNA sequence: TGTGCCAGCGTCAGGGACAGCTATGGCTACACCTTC. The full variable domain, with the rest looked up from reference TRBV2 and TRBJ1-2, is EPEVTQTPSHQVTQMGQEVILRCVPISNHLYFYWYRQILGQKVEFLVSFYNNEISEKSEIFDDQFSVERPDGSNFTLKIRSTKLEDSAMYFCASVRDSYGYTFGSGTRLTVV.

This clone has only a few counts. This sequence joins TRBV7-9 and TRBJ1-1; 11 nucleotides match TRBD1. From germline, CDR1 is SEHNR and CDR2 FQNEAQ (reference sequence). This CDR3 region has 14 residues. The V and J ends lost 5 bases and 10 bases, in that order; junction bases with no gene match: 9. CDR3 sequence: CASSPRDRGLRAFF. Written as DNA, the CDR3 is TGTGCCAGCAGCCCCCGGGACAGGGGGTTGAGAGCTTTCTTT.

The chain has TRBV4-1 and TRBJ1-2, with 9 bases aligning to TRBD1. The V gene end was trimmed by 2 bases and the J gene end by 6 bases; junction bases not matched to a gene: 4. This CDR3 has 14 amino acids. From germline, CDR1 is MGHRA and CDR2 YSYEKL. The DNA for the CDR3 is TGCGCCAGCAGCCAACCGGGACAGGGCGATGGCTACACCTTC. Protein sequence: CASSQPGQGDGYTF.

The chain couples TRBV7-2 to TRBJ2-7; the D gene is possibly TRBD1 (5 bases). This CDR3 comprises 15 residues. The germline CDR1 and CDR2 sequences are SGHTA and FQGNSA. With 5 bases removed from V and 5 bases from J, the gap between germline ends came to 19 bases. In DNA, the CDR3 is TGTGCCAGCAGCGCCCAGGGTCTACCTGGGAACGAGCAGTACTTC. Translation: CASSAQGLPGNEQYF.

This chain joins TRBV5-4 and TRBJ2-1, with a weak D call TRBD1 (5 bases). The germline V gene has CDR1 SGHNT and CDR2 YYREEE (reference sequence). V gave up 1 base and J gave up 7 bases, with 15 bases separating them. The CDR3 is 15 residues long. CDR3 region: CASSLWGDPKNEQFF. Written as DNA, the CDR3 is TGTGCCAGCAGCTTGTGGGGCGATCCGAAGAATGAGCAGTTCTTC.

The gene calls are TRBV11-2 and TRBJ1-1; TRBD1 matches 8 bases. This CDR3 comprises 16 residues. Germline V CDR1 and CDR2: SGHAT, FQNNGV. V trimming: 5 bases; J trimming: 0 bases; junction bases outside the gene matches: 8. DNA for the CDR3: TGTGCCAGCAGCCCGAGGACAGGGCTTATGAACACTGAAGCTTTCTTT. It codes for CASSPRTGLMNTEAFF. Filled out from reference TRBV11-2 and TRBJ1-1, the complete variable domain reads EAGVAQSPRYKIIEKRQSVAFWCNPISGHATLYWYQQILGQGPKLLIQFQNNGVVDDSQLPKDRFSAERLKGVDSTLKIQPAKLEDSAVYLCASSPRTGLMNTEAFFGQGTRLTVV.

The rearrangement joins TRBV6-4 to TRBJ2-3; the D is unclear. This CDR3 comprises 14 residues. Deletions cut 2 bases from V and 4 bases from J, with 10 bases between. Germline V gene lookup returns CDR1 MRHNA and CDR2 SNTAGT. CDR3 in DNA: TGTGCCAGCAGTGACGGAACAGCTGCAGATACGCAGTATTTT. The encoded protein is CASSDGTAADTQYF.

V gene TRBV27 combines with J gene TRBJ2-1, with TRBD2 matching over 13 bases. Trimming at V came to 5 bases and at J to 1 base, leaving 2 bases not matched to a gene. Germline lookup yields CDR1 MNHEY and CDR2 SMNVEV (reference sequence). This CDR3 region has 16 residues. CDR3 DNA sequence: TGTGCCAGCAGTACACTAGCGGGGGGGTCCTACAATGAGCAGTTCTTC. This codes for CASSTLAGGSYNEQFF.